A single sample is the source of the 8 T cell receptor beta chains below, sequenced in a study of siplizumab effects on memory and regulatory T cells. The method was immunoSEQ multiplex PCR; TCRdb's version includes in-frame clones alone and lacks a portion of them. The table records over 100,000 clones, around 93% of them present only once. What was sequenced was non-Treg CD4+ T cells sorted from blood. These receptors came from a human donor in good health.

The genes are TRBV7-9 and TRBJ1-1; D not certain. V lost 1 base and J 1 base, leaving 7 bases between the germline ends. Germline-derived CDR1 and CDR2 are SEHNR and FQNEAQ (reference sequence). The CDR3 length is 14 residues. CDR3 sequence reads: CASSLEIGNTEAFF. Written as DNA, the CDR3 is TGTGCCAGCAGCTTAGAAATAGGGAACACTGAAGCTTTCTTT.

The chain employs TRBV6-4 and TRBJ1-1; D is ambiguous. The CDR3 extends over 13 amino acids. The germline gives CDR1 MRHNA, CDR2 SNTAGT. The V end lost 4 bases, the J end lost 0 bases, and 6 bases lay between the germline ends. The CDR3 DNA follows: TGTGCCAGCAGTGTTATGATGAACACTGAAGCTTTCTTT. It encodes CASSVMMNTEAFF.

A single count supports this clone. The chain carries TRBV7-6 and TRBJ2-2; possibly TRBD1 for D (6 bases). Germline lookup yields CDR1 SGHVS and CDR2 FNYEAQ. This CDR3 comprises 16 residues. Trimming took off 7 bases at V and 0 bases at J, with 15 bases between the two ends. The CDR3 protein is CASIGTKGANTGELFF. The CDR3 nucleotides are TGTGCCAGCATTGGGACAAAGGGTGCGAACACCGGGGAGCTGTTTTTT.

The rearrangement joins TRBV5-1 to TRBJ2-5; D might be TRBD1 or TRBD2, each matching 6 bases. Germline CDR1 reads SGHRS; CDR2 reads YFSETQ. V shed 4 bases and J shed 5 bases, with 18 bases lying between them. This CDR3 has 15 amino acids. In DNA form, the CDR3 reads TGCGCCAGCAGCAACACGGGGGCCCCAGGGGAGACCCAGTACTTC. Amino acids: CASSNTGAPGETQYF. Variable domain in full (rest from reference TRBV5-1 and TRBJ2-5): KAGVTQTPRYLIKTRGQQVTLSCSPISGHRSVSWYQQTPGQGLQFLFEYFSETQRNKGNFPGRFSGRQFSNSRSEMNVSTLELGDSALYLCASSNTGAPGETQYFGPGTRLLVL.

In DNA, the CDR3 is TGTGCCACCAGCAGAGATCGCGTCAGTATAGGGTATGGCTACACCTTC. Protein product: CATSRDRVSIGYGYTF. The rearrangement links TRBV15 to TRBJ1-2; no clear D gene. Deletions cut 0 bases from V and 5 bases from J, with 16 bases between. The CDR3 is 16 residues long. CDR1 LNHNV and CDR2 YYDKDF come from the germline V gene (reference sequence).

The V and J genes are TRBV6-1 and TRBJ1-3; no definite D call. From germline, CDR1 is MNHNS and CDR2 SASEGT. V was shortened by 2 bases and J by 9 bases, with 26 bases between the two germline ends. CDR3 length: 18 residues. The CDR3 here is CASSESALVGRLSGTIYF. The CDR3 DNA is TGTGCCAGCAGTGAATCAGCCCTCGTCGGGCGGCTTAGTGGCACCATATATTTT.

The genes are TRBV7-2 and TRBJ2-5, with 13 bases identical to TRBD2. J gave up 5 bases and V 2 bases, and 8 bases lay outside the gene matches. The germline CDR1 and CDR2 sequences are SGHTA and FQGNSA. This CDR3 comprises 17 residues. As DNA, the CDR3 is TGTGCCAGCAGCTTAAGAACTAGCGGGGGGGCCTGGGAGACCCAGTACTTC. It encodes CASSLRTSGGAWETQYF.

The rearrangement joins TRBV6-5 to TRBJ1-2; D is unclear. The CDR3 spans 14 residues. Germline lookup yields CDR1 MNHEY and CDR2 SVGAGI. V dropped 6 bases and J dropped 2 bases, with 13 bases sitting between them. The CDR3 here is CASSPGPSNYGYTF. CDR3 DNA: TGTGCCAGCAGCCCCGGGCCCTCCAACTATGGCTACACCTTC.